This paragraph covers one T cell receptor beta chain sequence. The data are from a study of blood T cell repertoires in COVID-19. Overall study: There were acute and convalescent COVID-19 samples, and they came from the United States, Italy and Spain. PBMCs, B-cell-depleted T cells, or T cells provided the cDNA or gDNA that made up the material.

In the source study's methods: Estimated nucleated cell counts came from reference gene primer amplification. Data came from immunoSEQ multiplex PCR; TCRdb stores just in-frame clones and leaves some out. V, J and clone size are taken as reported in that table, and D and trimming were inferred from the DNA itself. The sample contains 200,000 to 250,000 clones, 80% of which appear only once. V lost 4 bases to trimming and J lost 2 bases, with 14 bases between them. The CDR3 runs 16 residues. In germline, CDR1 is LGHDT, CDR2 YNNKEL (reference sequence). The sequence came from a human donor in a cohort sampled during active COVID-19. The chain employs TRBV3-1 (or the pseudogene TRBV3-2) and TRBJ2-2; maybe TRBD2 (6 bases). Sequenced input: peripheral blood. The CDR3 region has the DNA TGTGCCAGCAGCCCCCACCATGGACTAAACACCGGGGAGCTGTTTTTT. The encoded protein is CASSPHHGLNTGELFF.